This entry lists 13 T cell receptor beta chains sequenced from one sample in a study of cytomegalovirus exposure and HLA in healthy donors. TCRdb's table, derived via immunoSEQ multiplex PCR, lists solely in-frame clones and lacks some. Of roughly 120,000 clones in the sample, roughly 82% were seen once. Sequencing input: PBMCs. The receptors derive from a man in his late teens or twenties in good health and CMV-seronegative.

The J gene is TRBJ1-1, the V gene TRBV19, with TRBD1 matching over 8 bases. The CDR3 spans 19 residues. Per germline, CDR1 LNHDA and CDR2 SQIVND (reference sequence). Trimming cost V 3 bases and J 0 bases; bases outside gene matches: 15. The CDR3 protein is CASSMGQGAKGAMNTEAFF. The CDR3 DNA is TGTGCCAGTAGTATGGGGCAGGGGGCAAAAGGGGCGATGAACACTGAAGCTTTCTTT.

This sequence joins TRBV6-1 and TRBJ1-1, with no clear D. Germline assignment: CDR1 MNHNS and CDR2 SASEGT. There are 13 residues in the CDR3. Trimming left V 5 bases short and J 4 bases short, with 11 bases between. CDR3 amino acids: CASSLAGITEAFF. DNA of the CDR3: TGTGCCAGCAGTCTAGCGGGCATCACTGAAGCTTTCTTT.

This chain uses TRBV19 with TRBJ1-1; 7 nucleotides agree with TRBD1. This CDR3 is built from 15 residues. Germline assignment: CDR1 LNHDA and CDR2 SQIVND (reference sequence). Trimming removed 10 bases from V and 1 base from J; junction bases left unmatched: 12. The DNA of the CDR3 is TGTGCCACTGGGAACAGGGGAGTCTCGAACACTGAAGCTTTCTTT. This sequence encodes CATGNRGVSNTEAFF.

CDR3 in amino acids: CASSLSSKNTEAFF. The CDR3 bases are TGTGCCAGCAGTTTATCGTCCAAGAACACTGAAGCTTTCTTT. The V gene is TRBV27, the J gene TRBJ1-1, with D unclear. Trimming cost V 0 bases and J 1 base, with 6 bases left between them. The CDR3 has 14 residues. The germline V gene has CDR1 MNHEY and CDR2 SMNVEV (reference sequence).

J is TRBJ2-5 and V is TRBV15; no firm D call. Per the germline V gene, CDR1 is LNHNV and CDR2 is YYDKDF (reference sequence). The CDR3 is 14 amino acids. Trimming removed 0 bases at V and 5 bases at J, with 10 bases between. The CDR3: CATSRDPSRETQYF. The CDR3 coding sequence is TGTGCCACCAGCAGAGATCCTAGTCGCGAGACCCAGTACTTC.

CDR3 sequence: CASSLKGLAKVYEQYF. The CDR3 nucleotides read TGTGCCAGCAGCCTTAAGGGACTAGCGAAGGTCTACGAGCAGTACTTC. V and J are TRBV14 and TRBJ2-7; 10 bases match TRBD2. Trimming removed 4 bases from V and 3 bases from J; junction bases left unmatched: 9. This CDR3 is 16 amino acids long. Germline-derived CDR1 and CDR2 are SGHDN and FVKESK.

This clone has more than one count but fewer than ten. The CDR3: CASSTGVQETQYF. DNA of the CDR3: TGTGCCAGCAGCACGGGGGTCCAAGAGACCCAGTACTTC. This rearrangement joins TRBV6-5 to TRBJ2-5, with a tentative D call TRBD2 (6 bases). The germline V gene has CDR1 MNHEY and CDR2 SVGAGI. The CDR3 has 13 residues. Trimming took 6 bases from V and 1 from J, leaving 9 bases between them.

This clone was counted only a few times. This chain links TRBV27 with TRBJ2-7; TRBD1 matches 9 bases. This CDR3 is built from 16 residues. The germline V gene encodes CDR1 MNHEY and CDR2 SMNVEV (reference sequence). V trimming: 6 bases; J trimming: 2 bases; junction bases outside the gene matches: 11. CDR3 nucleotide sequence: TGTGCCAGCAGCCAAGGGACAGGGTGGGCCACCTACGAGCAGTACTTC. This translates into CASSQGTGWATYEQYF.

This clone has only one observation. This rearrangement joins TRBV30 to TRBJ1-2, with 7 positions matching TRBD1. After removal of 0 bases from V and 4 bases from J, the junction contained 5 bases not matched to a gene. The CDR3 has 14 amino acids. Germline V lookup: CDR1 GTSNPN, CDR2 SVGIG (reference sequence). CDR3 protein: CAWSVSRGPYGYTF. CDR3 sequence (DNA): TGTGCCTGGAGTGTATCGAGGGGGCCCTATGGCTACACCTTC.

This CDR3 reads CASRLRVNTGELFF. DNA of the CDR3: TGTGCCAGCAGACTTCGGGTGAACACCGGGGAGCTGTTTTTT. The chain couples TRBV6-5 to TRBJ2-2; D call uncertain. Trimming removed 6 bases at V and 1 base at J, with 9 bases between. This CDR3 contains 14 residues. From germline, CDR1 is MNHEY and CDR2 SVGAGI.

This clone was seen once. The genes are TRBV28 and TRBJ2-5, with D perhaps TRBD2 (5 bases). This CDR3 is built from 15 residues. Trimming shortened V by 3 bases and J by 5 bases, and 16 bases separated the two germline ends. Germline-derived CDR1 and CDR2 are MDHEN and SYDVKM. In DNA, the CDR3 is TGTGCCAGCAGTTTCACGTCTAGTAGAGGGGAGACCCAGTACTTC. It translates to CASSFTSSRGETQYF.

This chain uses TRBV25-1 with TRBJ1-6; possible D gene TRBD1, 6 bases. This CDR3 has 14 residues. V lost 8 bases and J 9 bases, leaving 17 bases between the germline ends. CDR1 MGHDK and CDR2 SYGVNS come from the germline V gene. The CDR3 region has the DNA TGTGCCAGCCGGCGGGGGGCTGTTTTTTCACCCCTCCACTTT. Protein sequence: CASRRGAVFSPLHF.

The V call is TRBV5-3, the J call TRBJ2-1, with D possibly TRBD1 on 6 matching bases. Being an ORF, TRBV5-3 has a function that is uncertain. The length of the CDR3 is 16 residues. V was trimmed by 4 bases and J by 3 bases, leaving 17 bases between them. In nucleotides, the CDR3 is TGTGCCAGAAGCCCCCCGCTCGGGACATTCTACAATGAGCAGTTCTTC. This sequence encodes CARSPPLGTFYNEQFF.